These 10 T cell receptor beta chains share one sample of origin, sequenced in a study of radiation and T cells in renal cell carcinoma. Treatment here: 15 Gy SBRT to primary tumor, nephrectomy 4 weeks later. Measured with immunoSEQ multiplex PCR; TCRdb has only the in-frame clones, and not every one. The table has around 9,300 clones, 63% seen once. This sample comprised tumor tissue, obtained from a patient whose treatment included radiotherapy and nephrectomy. These receptors came from a woman in her 50s with renal cell carcinoma.

This clone was seen just once. The V gene is TRBV10-3, the J gene TRBJ1-5, with D perhaps matching TRBD1 (6 bases). The CDR3 spans 13 residues. From germline, CDR1 is ENHRY and CDR2 SYGVKD. CDR3 protein: CASQGSGNQPQHF. The CDR3 nucleotides are TGTGCTTCCCAGGGGAGCGGCAATCAGCCCCAGCATTTT.

V gene TRBV28 combines with J gene TRBJ2-3, with 12 bases lining up with TRBD2. Trimming at V came to 4 bases and at J to 3 bases, leaving 8 bases not matched to a gene. CDR3 length: 17 amino acids. Germline V gene lookup returns CDR1 MDHEN and CDR2 SYDVKM. CDR3 loop: CASSYGLAGGRTDTQYF. DNA of the CDR3: TGTGCCAGCAGTTATGGGCTAGCGGGAGGGCGGACAGATACGCAGTATTTT.

V is TRBV11-2 and J is TRBJ1-4; D is undetermined. Between the trimmed V and J ends, which lost 3 bases and 5 bases, there was a span of 7 bases. The germline V gene encodes CDR1 SGHAT and CDR2 FQNNGV. CDR3 length equals 13 residues. CDR3 nucleotides: TGTGCCAGCAGCTTCGGTCTCAATGAAAAACTGTTTTTT. Its translation: CASSFGLNEKLFF. Full variable domain (missing parts from reference TRBV11-2 and TRBJ1-4): EAGVAQSPRYKIIEKRQSVAFWCNPISGHATLYWYQQILGQGPKLLIQFQNNGVVDDSQLPKDRFSAERLKGVDSTLKIQPAKLEDSAVYLCASSFGLNEKLFFGSGTQLSVL.

V gene TRBV5-5 combines with J gene TRBJ1-5; maybe TRBD1 (5 bases). This CDR3 has 14 residues. The ends were cut back, 4 bases at V and 2 bases at J, with 10 bases in the middle. CDR1 is SGHKS and CDR2 is YYEKEE in the germline V gene (reference sequence). The CDR3 reads CASSVRDGNQPQHF. CDR3 nucleotides: TGTGCCAGCAGCGTCAGGGATGGCAATCAGCCCCAGCATTTT.

The V and J genes are TRBV28 and TRBJ1-2, with a weak D call TRBD1 (5 bases). Per germline, CDR1 MDHEN and CDR2 SYDVKM. The CDR3 is made up of 15 amino acids. CDR3 in amino acids: CVCSGTGTTSYGYTF. The CDR3 nucleotides read TGTGTGTGTTCGGGGACGGGGACTACGAGCTATGGCTACACCTTC.

The chain joins TRBV28 to TRBJ2-7; D is uncertain. The CDR3 length is 15 residues. Trimming removed 1 base from V and 0 bases from J, with 10 bases in between. Germline V gene lookup returns CDR1 MDHEN and CDR2 SYDVKM. The CDR3 reads CASSLYGSSSYEQYF. DNA for the CDR3: TGTGCCAGCAGTTTATACGGCAGTAGCTCCTACGAGCAGTACTTC.

This clone was seen more than once but under ten times. The V call is TRBV18, the J call TRBJ1-5, with 8 nucleotides matching TRBD1. Unmatched junction bases numbered 5, after V lost 3 bases and J lost 7 bases. From germline, CDR1 is KGHSH and CDR2 LQKENI. CDR3 length: 14 residues. The CDR3 region is CASSPGQGGQPQHF. The CDR3 DNA is TGTGCCAGCTCACCTGGACAGGGAGGCCAGCCCCAGCATTTT.

This clone occurred a few times. V and J are TRBV30 and TRBJ2-7, with 7 bases matching TRBD1. Trimming took 4 bases from V and 2 from J; bases not matched to a gene: 5. This CDR3 comprises 13 residues. Germline lookup yields CDR1 GTSNPN and CDR2 SVGIG (reference sequence). The CDR3 sequence is CAWTRTGPYEQYF. CDR3 coding DNA: TGTGCCTGGACCCGGACAGGTCCCTACGAGCAGTACTTC. The entire variable domain, with the rest obtained from reference TRBV30 and TRBJ2-7, is as follows: SQTIHQWPATLVQPVGSPLSLECTVEGTSNPNLYWYRQAAGRGLQLLFYSVGIGQISSEVPQNLSASRPQDRQFILSSKKLLLSDSGFYLCAWTRTGPYEQYFGPGTRLTVT.

This chain links TRBV28 with TRBJ1-6; TRBD1 aligns across 8 bases. Germline lookup yields CDR1 MDHEN and CDR2 SYDVKM. The CDR3 runs to 17 residues. J was trimmed by 11 bases and V by 1 base; bases with no gene match: 13. The CDR3 coding sequence is TGTGCCAGCAGTTTATATAGTCAGGGGGCTCCCGGGCCACCCCTCCACTTT. Translating it yields CASSLYSQGAPGPPLHF.

V gene TRBV7-2 combines with J gene TRBJ1-5; no reliable D call. V lost 5 bases and J 6 bases, leaving 20 bases between the germline ends. From germline, CDR1 is SGHTA and CDR2 FQGNSA. The CDR3 extends over 16 amino acids. CDR3 DNA sequence: TGTGCCAGCAGCCCTCTACTCGGGGAGCGAGGTCAGCCCCAGCATTTT. It yields the protein CASSPLLGERGQPQHF.